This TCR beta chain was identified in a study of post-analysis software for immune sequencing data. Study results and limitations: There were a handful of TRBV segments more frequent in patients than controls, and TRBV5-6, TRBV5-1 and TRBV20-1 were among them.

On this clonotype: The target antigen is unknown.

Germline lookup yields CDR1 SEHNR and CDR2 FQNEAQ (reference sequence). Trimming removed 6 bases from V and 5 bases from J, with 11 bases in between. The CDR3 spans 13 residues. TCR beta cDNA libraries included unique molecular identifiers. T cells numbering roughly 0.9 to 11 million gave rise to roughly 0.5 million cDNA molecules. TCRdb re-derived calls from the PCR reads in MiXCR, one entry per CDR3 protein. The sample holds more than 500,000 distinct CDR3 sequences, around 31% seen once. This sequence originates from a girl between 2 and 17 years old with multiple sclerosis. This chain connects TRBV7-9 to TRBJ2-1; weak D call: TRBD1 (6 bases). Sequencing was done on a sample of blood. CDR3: CASRYQGHNEQFF. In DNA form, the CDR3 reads TGTGCCAGCAGGTACCAGGGGCACAATGAGCAGTTCTTC.